These 10 T cell receptor beta chains share one sample of origin, sequenced in a study of TET2 disruption in CD19-targeted CAR T cells. Noted treatment: autologous CTL019 cells: CD19 CAR with 4-1BB and CD3 zeta domains. Their recognized antigens are unknown. Produced via immunoSEQ multiplex PCR; TCRdb's table is partial and in-frame only. Its table records approximately 27,000 clones. The sequenced sample was CD8- CAR+ T cells sorted from cultured blood T cells, obtained for CD19 CAR T cell therapy. As to subset: CD8-negative CAR-positive T cells from the infusion product. These receptor sequences come from a man between 65 and 79 years old with chronic lymphocytic leukemia.

The sequenced part of the CDR3 DNA is TGTGCCACCAGTGGCTTTCCGGGACAGGGTGGCAATGAG. Translation: CATSGFPGQGGNE. The whole CDR3 protein reads CATSGFPGQGGNEQFF. J is TRBJ2-1 and V is TRBV24-1; 9 bases fit TRBD1. The observed sequence ends 3 residues before the CDR3 terminus, with the missing tail filled in from the germline J gene. Germline assignment: CDR1 KGHDR and CDR2 SFDVKD. The CDR3 sequence is 16 residues long. V gave up 5 bases and J gave up 6 bases; unmatched junction bases: 10.

CDR3 DNA, as far as it was read: TGTGCCAGCTCACCCTCCTGGGGCAAGGGCACTGAA. Translating gives CASSPSWGKGTE. The whole CDR3 sequence is CASSPSWGKGTEAFF. The chain combines TRBV18 with TRBJ1-1; D possibly corresponds to TRBD1 (5 bases). The read finishes 3 residues shy of the CDR3 end, and the germline J gene is used to complete it. Germline V CDR1 and CDR2: KGHSH, LQKENI. CDR3 length equals 15 residues. The V end was cut by 3 bases, the J end by 4 bases, with 15 bases between.

The CDR3 loop reads CASSPRDSSYDYTF. The covered CDR3 bases are TGTGCCAGCTCACCCCGGGACAGCTCCTACGAC. The chain has TRBV18 and TRBJ1-2, with TRBD1 identical over 7 bases. The sequence runs out 3 residues before the end of the CDR3; the remainder is reconstructed from the germline J gene. The germline CDR1 and CDR2 sequences are KGHSH and LQKENI. The CDR3 sequence is 14 residues long.

With respect to this clone: An end of the junction does not agree with germline; a read error may underlie this. The read stops 3 residues short of the end of the CDR3; the missing end is completed from the germline J gene. This sequence joins TRBV4-2 and TRBJ2-2; 8 bases are a match to TRBD2. Germline CDR1 is LGHNA and CDR2 is YNFKEQ. This CDR3 contains 17 residues. CDR3 region: CASSQFSGGVNTGELFF. CDR3 DNA (partial): TGCGCCAGCAGCCAGTTCAGCGGGGGAGTGAACACCGGGGAG.

About this clone: The CDR3 end is not reached by the read, which stops 3 residues before it; the germline J gene fills it in. The chain couples TRBV20-1 to TRBJ2-4, with D possibly being TRBD1 or TRBD2 (5 bases each). The CDR3 spans 13 residues. Germline values: CDR1 DFQATT, CDR2 SNEGSKA (reference sequence). V lost 1 base, J lost 6 bases, and 10 bases lay in between. CDR3 bases read: TGCAGTGCTAGAGGAGGGGCCGGAAACATT. This sequence encodes CSARGGAGNI. The entire CDR3 reads CSARGGAGNIQYF.

About this clone itself: The DNA ends 3 residues before the CDR3 does, and the rest of the CDR3 is filled in from the germline J gene. The rearrangement uses TRBV11-2 and TRBJ1-6; 7 bases align to TRBD1. The CDR3 has 14 residues. Germline V CDR1 and CDR2: SGHAT, FQNNGV. Trimming at V came to 5 bases and at J to 5 bases, leaving 3 bases not matched to a gene. The CDR3 protein is CASSGTVNNSPLHF. CDR3 bases read: TGTGCCAGCAGCGGGACAGTCAATAATTCACCC.

About this clone itself: The read stops 3 residues short of the end of the CDR3; the missing end is completed from the germline J gene. The chain is built from TRBV7-9 and TRBJ1-2; D unclear. The CDR3 contains 15 residues. Germline-derived CDR1 and CDR2 are SEHNR and FQNEAQ (reference sequence). The CDR3 bases that were read are TGTGCCAGCAGCTTATTCCAGGTCCGCTACAATGAC. Amino acids: CASSLFQVRYND. The full CDR3 protein reads CASSLFQVRYNDYTF.

As regards this clone: The read falls 3 residues short of the CDR3 end, and the missing part is taken from the germline J gene. The gene calls are TRBV5-1 and TRBJ1-2; D gene ambiguous. The CDR3 runs to 15 residues. In germline, CDR1 is SGHRS, CDR2 YFSETQ. Trimming stripped 4 bases from V and 3 bases from J, with 16 bases between. Incomplete CDR3 DNA: TGCGCCAGCAGCGCTACAGTAAGCGGGGACTATGGC. It translates to CASSATVSGDYG. The complete CDR3 sequence is CASSATVSGDYGYTF. The full variable domain, rest sourced from reference TRBV5-1 and TRBJ1-2, is KAGVTQTPRYLIKTRGQQVTLSCSPISGHRSVSWYQQTPGQGLQFLFEYFSETQRNKGNFPGRFSGRQFSNSRSEMNVSTLELGDSALYLCASSATVSGDYGYTFGSGTRLTVV.

With regard to this clone: Compared with germline, one end of the junction differs, possibly owing to a read error. The CDR3 end is not reached by the read, which stops 3 residues before it; the germline J gene fills it in. Other nucleotide sequences from this sample produce the same CDR3. V is TRBV6-1 and J is TRBJ1-2; possible D gene TRBD1, 6 bases. The germline V gene encodes CDR1 MNHNS and CDR2 SASEGT. This CDR3 has 16 residues. The CDR3 bases that were read are TGTGCCAGCAGTGGGAATTACAGGGCAGAAAACTATGGT. Translated, it gives CASSGNYRAENYG. The whole CDR3 is CASSGNYRAENYGYTF.

As concerns this clone: Read data end 3 residues before the CDR3 end; the end is taken from the germline J gene. J is TRBJ2-3 and V is TRBV20-1, with TRBD1 matching 8 bases. Germline V lookup: CDR1 DFQATT, CDR2 SNEGSKA (reference sequence). This CDR3 comprises 15 residues. The covered CDR3 bases are TGCAGTGCTTTTACCGGACAGGGACCAAAAGAGACG. Protein: CSAFTGQGPKET. The full-length CDR3 reads as CSAFTGQGPKETQYF.